This passage covers 8 T cell receptor beta chains from one sample sequenced in a study of shared T cell receptors in the human thymus. The method was immunoSEQ multiplex PCR; TCRdb's version includes in-frame clones alone and lacks a portion of them. The table shows roughly 660,000 clones, with 85% to 90% occurring only once. The same sample was also studied in work on human thymus T cells.

Sequenced input: thymocytes. These receptors were taken from a boy younger than two with a congenital heart defect.

The chain combines TRBV10-2 with TRBJ2-7; 8 bases are shared with TRBD1. CDR1 and CDR2 (germline): WSHSY, SAAADI. J was trimmed by 6 bases and V by 5 bases; bases with no gene match: 12. The CDR3 is made up of 15 amino acids. CDR3 sequence: CASSSNQGAGGEQYF. DNA of the CDR3: TGCGCCAGCAGTTCTAATCAGGGGGCAGGGGGCGAGCAGTACTTC.

This sequence joins TRBV5-1 and TRBJ1-5; D may be TRBD1 (5 bases). With 0 bases removed from V and 0 bases from J, the gap between germline ends came to 16 bases. This CDR3 comprises 18 residues. Germline assignment: CDR1 SGHRS and CDR2 YFSETQ. The CDR3 region is CASSLGGLDSNSNQPQHF. The DNA for the CDR3 is TGCGCCAGCAGCTTGGGGGGACTTGACAGCAATAGCAATCAGCCCCAGCATTTT.

The rearrangement joins TRBV5-1 to TRBJ1-1; no clear D gene. Germline V gene lookup returns CDR1 SGHRS and CDR2 YFSETQ. V was pared by 2 bases and J by 4 bases, with 6 bases between. The CDR3 covers 12 residues. The CDR3 DNA sequence: TGCGCCAGCAGCTTCCCGGGCACTGAAGCTTTCTTT. It codes for CASSFPGTEAFF.

This chain links TRBV28 with TRBJ1-1, with TRBD1 matching over 9 bases. The CDR3 is made up of 16 amino acids. Per the germline V gene, CDR1 is MDHEN and CDR2 is SYDVKM. The J segment lost 0 bases and the V segment lost 6 bases, leaving 8 bases of the junction unmatched. In DNA form, the CDR3 reads TGTGCCAGCAGACCGGGACAGGGCGTCATGAACACTGAAGCTTTCTTT. Amino acids: CASRPGQGVMNTEAFF.

The chain combines TRBV11-3 with TRBJ2-1; possibly TRBD2 for D (6 bases). Trimming removed 5 bases at V and 3 bases at J, with 8 bases between. The CDR3 has 13 amino acids. Looked up from germline, CDR1 is SGHNT and CDR2 is YENEEA. The CDR3 protein is CASSPSVYNEQFF. CDR3 coding DNA: TGTGCCAGCAGCCCTAGCGTCTACAATGAGCAGTTCTTC.

In its sample, this clone was seen once. A read error may produce the germline difference seen at one junction end. The chain is built from TRBV7-7 and TRBJ2-3; 10 positions match TRBD1. Germline values: CDR1 SSHAT, CDR2 FNYEAQ (reference sequence). The length of the CDR3 is 13 residues. The CDR3 spells CASSLGQGFTQYF. CDR3 in DNA: TGTGCTAGCAGCTTGGGACAGGGGTTCACGCAGTATTTT.

The rearrangement joins TRBV18 to TRBJ2-7, with TRBD2 matching over 11 bases. V lost 1 base to trimming and J lost 9 bases; unmatched junction nucleotides: 17. CDR1 and CDR2 (germline): KGHSH, LQKENI. CDR3 length: 18 residues. The CDR3 here is CASSPQTSGTTRDIWQYF. CDR3 nucleotide sequence: TGTGCCAGCTCACCACAGACTAGCGGGACCACCAGGGATATTTGGCAGTACTTC.

This clone was seen a handful of times. This rearrangement joins TRBV4-3 to TRBJ2-1, with 15 positions matching TRBD2. Trimming cost V 1 base and J 6 bases; bases outside gene matches: 7. Germline CDR1 LGHNA, CDR2 YSLEER. The CDR3 extends over 18 amino acids. Here the CDR3 reads CASSQVHPGLAGGNEQFF. CDR3 DNA: TGCGCCAGCAGCCAAGTGCACCCGGGACTAGCGGGAGGCAATGAGCAGTTCTTC.